This entry concerns a single T cell receptor (beta chain). Profiled with immunoSEQ multiplex PCR; TCRdb holds only in-frame clones, not every one. The data show 250,000 or so clones, more than 75% seen once. The data derive from a study of blood T cell repertoires in COVID-19. Across the study: Whether acute or convalescent, the COVID-19 samples came from the United States, Italy and Spain.

Germline V gene lookup returns CDR1 SGHRS and CDR2 YFSETQ. This CDR3 is built from 15 residues. J gave up 1 base and V 3 bases, and 3 bases lay outside the gene matches. The chain recombines TRBV5-1 with TRBJ2-5, with TRBD2 matching over 10 bases. Sequences were obtained from peripheral blood. The TCR sequence derives from a man aged 35 to 55 with active or convalescent COVID-19. The CDR3 coding sequence is TGCGCCAGCAGCTCGGGACTAGCGACCCAAGAGACCCAGTACTTC. Its translation is CASSSGLATQETQYF. The whole variable domain, remainder taken from reference TRBV5-1 and TRBJ2-5, is KAGVTQTPRYLIKTRGQQVTLSCSPISGHRSVSWYQQTPGQGLQFLFEYFSETQRNKGNFPGRFSGRQFSNSRSEMNVSTLELGDSALYLCASSSGLATQETQYFGPGTRLLVL.